This T cell receptor (beta chain) emerged from a study of T cells in localized non-small cell lung cancer. Germline V lookup: CDR1 SGHTA, CDR2 FQGNSA. V dropped 3 bases and J dropped 0 bases, with 8 bases sitting between them. The length of the CDR3 is 14 residues. Generated by immunoSEQ multiplex PCR, the TCRdb table keeps only in-frame clones and is missing some. The data hold around 30,000 clones, with more than 75% observed a single time. The chain carries TRBV7-2 and TRBJ1-1; no definite D call. The sample in question was peripheral blood, obtained before any cancer treatment. The receptor comes from a female donor aged 60 or older with stage III squamous cell lung carcinoma. The CDR3 DNA reads as TGTGCCAGCAGCTTCCGTCGAGTGAACACTGAAGCTTTCTTT. It specifies CASSFRRVNTEAFF.